The 26 T cell receptor beta chains listed next were all sequenced from one sample in a study of shared clonotypes between healthy human individuals. Clones were sequenced by immunoSEQ multiplex PCR, and TCRdb holds only the in-frame ones, with some missing. In the table there are 2 million to 3 million clones, roughly nine tenths of which are singletons. The sequenced sample consisted of naive CD4+ T cells sorted from blood. Subset given: CD45RA+ positively selected. The source of these receptors is a young man in good health.

The chain is built from TRBV4-1 and TRBJ2-1, with 8 bases aligning to TRBD1. The CDR3 covers 14 residues. Germline assignment: CDR1 MGHRA and CDR2 YSYEKL. V lost 1 base, J lost 6 bases, and 2 bases stayed unmatched. CDR3: CASSQAGGRNEQFF. The CDR3 region has the DNA TGCGCCAGCAGCCAAGCAGGGGGCCGCAATGAGCAGTTCTTC.

This sequence joins TRBV9 and TRBJ1-1, with D perhaps TRBD1 (5 bases). Between the trimmed V and J ends, which lost 0 bases and 4 bases, there was a span of 13 bases. Germline CDR1 is SGDLS and CDR2 is YYNGEE. There are 15 residues in the CDR3. The CDR3: CASSVGQPGVTEAFF. In DNA form, the CDR3 reads TGTGCCAGCAGCGTAGGACAGCCCGGGGTCACTGAAGCTTTCTTT.

About this clone itself: The sample holds other DNA sequences that translate to the same CDR3. The chain combines TRBV20-1 with TRBJ1-2; maybe TRBD1 (6 bases). This CDR3 is built from 11 residues. The V end lost 3 bases, the J end lost 4 bases, and 6 bases lay between the germline ends. Germline CDR1 reads DFQATT; CDR2 reads SNEGSKA (reference sequence). The DNA of the CDR3 is TGCAGTGCTAGGACAGGCTATGGCTACACCTTC. Translation: CSARTGYGYTF.

This clone has a single count. The chain couples TRBV2 to TRBJ1-6; weak D call: TRBD1 (5 bases). Between the trimmed V and J ends, which lost 3 bases and 2 bases, there was a span of 11 bases. CDR3 length: 16 amino acids. Germline assignment: CDR1 SNHLY and CDR2 FYNNEI. CDR3 residues: CASSDRQLAYNSPLHF. The CDR3 bases are TGTGCCAGCAGTGATAGACAGCTTGCCTATAATTCACCCCTCCACTTT.

V is TRBV19 and J is TRBJ1-5; 7 bases are shared with TRBD1. The CDR3 is 15 amino acids. Germline V CDR1 and CDR2: LNHDA, SQIVND (reference sequence). V was pared by 4 bases and J by 4 bases, with 7 bases of the junction left unmatched. The CDR3 region is CASSSETGINQPQHF. Written as DNA, the CDR3 is TGTGCCAGTAGTAGCGAGACAGGGATAAATCAGCCCCAGCATTTT.

The genes are TRBV28 and TRBJ2-5; 7 nucleotides match TRBD1. The J segment lost 0 bases and the V segment lost 7 bases, leaving 5 bases of the junction unmatched. CDR3 length equals 14 residues. CDR1 MDHEN and CDR2 SYDVKM come from the germline V gene. The CDR3 loop reads CASNVRGNQETQYF. DNA for the CDR3: TGTGCCAGCAACGTCAGGGGGAACCAAGAGACCCAGTACTTC.

V and J are TRBV6-6 and TRBJ1-5, with TRBD1 matching over 11 bases. The CDR3 runs to 16 residues. The trim removed 2 bases at V and 1 base at J, leaving 1 base unmatched. The germline V gene encodes CDR1 MNHNY and CDR2 SVGAGI (reference sequence). CDR3 sequence (DNA): TGTGCCAGCAGTTACGGGACAGGGGGGAGCAATCAGCCCCAGCATTTT. Translation: CASSYGTGGSNQPQHF.

This clone was detected a few times. The CDR3: CASRSQGTGELFF. For the CDR3, the DNA is TGTGCCAGCAGGAGCCAGGGCACCGGGGAGCTGTTTTTT. The chain recombines TRBV6-4 with TRBJ2-2; D may be TRBD1 (5 bases). Germline-derived CDR1 and CDR2 are MRHNA and SNTAGT. This CDR3 spans 13 amino acids. Trimming pared 6 bases from V and 4 bases from J, leaving 9 bases between.

This rearrangement joins TRBV9 to TRBJ1-6; tentatively, D is TRBD1 (6 bases). The CDR3 is made up of 15 amino acids. The ends were cut back, 3 bases at V and 8 bases at J, with 15 bases in the middle. The V gene's germline CDR1 is SGDLS and CDR2 YYNGEE. The CDR3: CASSARGRGDSPLHF. The CDR3 nucleotides read TGTGCCAGCAGCGCGAGGGGGAGAGGGGATTCACCCCTCCACTTT.

The chain couples TRBV6-5 to TRBJ2-7; no reliable D call. V dropped 5 bases and J dropped 7 bases, with 9 bases sitting between them. The CDR3 runs to 11 residues. CDR1 MNHEY and CDR2 SVGAGI come from the germline V gene. CDR3 in DNA: TGTGCCAGCAGTACTATTGGGGAGCAGTACTTC. This gives the protein CASSTIGEQYF.

This clone was recorded only once. V usage is TRBV5-4 and J usage is TRBJ2-2; no reliable D call. The CDR3 extends over 16 amino acids. Per the germline V gene, CDR1 is SGHNT and CDR2 is YYREEE (reference sequence). Deletions cut 4 bases from V and 2 bases from J, with 15 bases between. The CDR3 here is CASSPGPYTNTGELFF. DNA for the CDR3: TGTGCCAGCAGCCCCGGGCCTTACACAAACACCGGGGAGCTGTTTTTT.

A word on this clone: The sample carries other DNA sequences with the same CDR3. The rearrangement joins TRBV7-9 to TRBJ2-2; the D is unclear. The CDR3 consists of 12 residues. V was cut by 0 bases and J by 6 bases, with 2 bases left in between. Per germline, CDR1 SEHNR and CDR2 FQNEAQ (reference sequence). The CDR3 region is CASSLASGELFF. CDR3 nucleotide sequence: TGTGCCAGCAGCTTAGCTTCCGGGGAGCTGTTTTTT.

V and J are TRBV9 and TRBJ1-4, with D possibly being TRBD1 (6 bases). CDR1 and CDR2 from the germline V gene are SGDLS and YYNGEE. V lost 3 bases and J lost 5, with 14 bases in between. The CDR3 extends over 15 amino acids. CDR3 in amino acids: CASSEGEGENEKLFF. The DNA for the CDR3 is TGTGCCAGCAGCGAGGGGGAGGGGGAGAATGAAAAACTGTTTTTT.

V gene TRBV6-1 combines with J gene TRBJ1-6; 7 nucleotides line up with TRBD1. The CDR3 sequence is 17 residues long. Unmatched junction bases numbered 7, after V lost 2 bases and J lost 3 bases. CDR1 and CDR2 (germline): MNHNS, SASEGT. The CDR3 sequence is CASSERAGGSYNSPLHF. The CDR3 DNA is TGTGCCAGCAGTGAACGGGCAGGGGGAAGCTATAATTCACCCCTCCACTTT.

The V and J genes are TRBV7-9 and TRBJ2-1; the D is unclear. V was cut by 0 bases and J by 5 bases, with 14 bases left in between. The CDR3 is 16 residues long. Germline assignment: CDR1 SEHNR and CDR2 FQNEAQ (reference sequence). The CDR3 sequence: CASSLATQLINNEQFF. CDR3 sequence (DNA): TGTGCCAGCAGCTTAGCCACGCAACTGATCAACAATGAGCAGTTCTTC.

The chain has TRBV6-5 and TRBJ2-7; TRBD1 might be the D (6 bases). V lost 6 bases and J lost 3, with 18 bases in between. The CDR3 length is 15 residues. Germline V gives CDR1 MNHEY, CDR2 SVGAGI. CDR3 amino acids: CASSPSGAVSYEQYF. DNA of the CDR3: TGTGCCAGCAGCCCATCAGGGGCTGTAAGCTACGAGCAGTACTTC.

The V call is TRBV5-4, the J call TRBJ2-5; D is perhaps TRBD1 or TRBD2 (5 bases each). V lost 7 bases and J lost 5, with 15 bases in between. This CDR3 has 13 amino acids. The V gene's germline CDR1 is SGHNT and CDR2 YYREEE (reference sequence). CDR3 loop: CASRSSGLETQYF. The CDR3 region has the DNA TGTGCCAGCCGCTCTTCGGGGCTGGAGACCCAGTACTTC.

V is TRBV10-1 and J is TRBJ2-2, with a possible D match to TRBD2 (6 bases). The CDR3 totals 13 residues. The germline gives CDR1 WNHNN, CDR2 SYGVQD (reference sequence). V dropped 3 bases and J dropped 7 bases, with 9 bases sitting between them. The CDR3 sequence: CASSDFGSGELFF. In nucleotides, the CDR3 is TGCGCCAGCAGTGACTTCGGGAGCGGGGAGCTGTTTTTT.

The gene calls are TRBV11-3 and TRBJ1-1, with TRBD1 identical over 8 bases. This CDR3 has 14 amino acids. In germline, CDR1 is SGHNT, CDR2 YENEEA. The trim removed 5 bases at V and 2 bases at J, leaving 4 bases unmatched. The CDR3 protein is CASSPGGKNTEAFF. The CDR3 nucleotides read TGTGCCAGCAGCCCAGGGGGCAAAAACACTGAAGCTTTCTTT.

This clone was seen only once. V is TRBV7-2 and J is TRBJ2-2; D unclear. Germline V lookup: CDR1 SGHTA, CDR2 FQGNSA. This CDR3 is built from 15 residues. Trimming took off 0 bases at V and 6 bases at J, with 11 bases between the two ends. The DNA for the CDR3 is TGTGCCAGCAGCTTAGCCCAAGTTGGCGCCGGGGAGCTGTTTTTT. This translates into CASSLAQVGAGELFF.

This clone was seen a single time. This sequence joins TRBV4-3 and TRBJ2-7, with D perhaps being TRBD1 or TRBD2 (5 bases each). V shed 0 bases and J shed 9 bases, with 12 bases lying between them. The germline gives CDR1 LGHNA, CDR2 YSLEER. The CDR3 is 13 amino acids. CDR3 sequence: CASSQDRGYWQYF. The CDR3 nucleotides read TGCGCCAGCAGCCAAGATCGGGGCTACTGGCAGTACTTC.

The chain couples TRBV29-1 to TRBJ2-1; D possibly corresponds to TRBD2 (6 bases). V lost 2 bases and J lost 6, with 11 bases in between. CDR3 length equals 13 residues. Germline V CDR1 and CDR2: SQVTM, ANQGSEA. The CDR3 sequence is CSVERGLPNEQFF. The CDR3 DNA reads TGCAGCGTTGAAAGGGGACTCCCCAATGAGCAGTTCTTC.

As concerns this clone: This sample includes further DNA sequences coding for the same CDR3. In DNA form, the CDR3 reads TGTGCCAGCAGCTTGACAGGGAACTATGGCTACACCTTC. This codes for CASSLTGNYGYTF. V and J are TRBV6-1 and TRBJ1-2; TRBD1 matches 7 bases. Unmatched junction bases numbered 3, after V lost 6 bases and J lost 2 bases. CDR3 length equals 13 residues. Germline assignment: CDR1 MNHNS and CDR2 SASEGT.

This rearrangement joins TRBV28 to TRBJ1-4; 7 bases are shared with TRBD1. V dropped 1 base and J dropped 4; count of bases not matched to a gene: 18. The CDR3 is made up of 20 amino acids. CDR1 MDHEN and CDR2 SYDVKM come from the germline V gene. The CDR3 region is CASSLFGLASKGGYNEKLFF. The CDR3 coding sequence is TGTGCCAGCAGTTTATTCGGTTTGGCTTCGAAAGGGGGCTATAATGAAAAACTGTTTTTT. The variable domain in full, completed from reference TRBV28 and TRBJ1-4, reads DVKVTQSSRYLVKRTGEKVFLECVQDMDHENMFWYRQDPGLGLRLIYFSYDVKMKEKGDIPEGYSVSREKKERFSLILESASTNQTSMYLCASSLFGLASKGGYNEKLFFGSGTQLSVL.

With regard to this clone: Other nucleotide sequences from this sample produce the same CDR3. This rearrangement joins TRBV5-1 to TRBJ1-1; 7 bases line up with TRBD1. The CDR3 runs to 15 residues. V lost 0 bases, J lost 1 base, and 3 bases stayed unmatched. Germline loops: CDR1 SGHRS, CDR2 YFSETQ. The CDR3, as DNA: TGCGCCAGCAGCTTGGAAGGGGGCGCGAACACTGAAGCTTTCTTT. It specifies CASSLEGGANTEAFF.

Note on this clone: The identical CDR3 is also encoded by other nucleotide sequences in the sample. The V call is TRBV5-6, the J call TRBJ2-7; D unclear. Per germline, CDR1 SGHDT and CDR2 YYEEEE. Trimming took 3 bases from V and 4 from J, leaving 5 bases between them. The CDR3 runs 11 residues. The DNA for the CDR3 is TGTGCCAGCAGCTCCACGTACGAGCAGTACTTC. This sequence encodes CASSSTYEQYF.